Ten or more counts support the clone carrying this T cell receptor beta chain. The target antigen is unknown. The sample comes from a study of response to subunit inactivated influenza vaccine. Findings of the study overall: Seasonal influenza vaccination, on each occasion, was suggested by the authors to recruit few new T cells.

The CDR3 has 13 residues. V lost 3 bases and J 5 bases, leaving 10 bases between the germline ends. TCRdb fed the RT-PCR reads into MiXCR, producing one record per CDR3 protein. Of some 500,000 distinct CDR3 sequences listed, about an eighth are singletons. The V gene is TRBV12-3 or TRBV12-4, the J gene TRBJ2-5, with D tentatively TRBD1 (5 bases). The source of this sequence is a man in his fifties or sixties who received an inactivated influenza vaccine. The material was PBMCs from blood, obtained 35 to 45 days after vaccination. In DNA, the CDR3 is TGTGCCAGCAGTTTTCCAGGGCAGGAGACCCAGTACTTC. It specifies CASSFPGQETQYF.